The 15 T cell receptor beta chains given below trace back to one sample, sequenced in a study of CXCR3-negative and CXCR3-positive naive CD8 T cells. Libraries were UMI-labeled 5' RACE TRB cDNA. TCRdb re-called the 5' RACE reads and catalogs CDR3 proteins one per entry, DNA excluded. This specimen shows 46,000 or so distinct CDR3 sequences; the ten leading clones hold about 1.4%. The sequenced sample was naive CXCR3- CD8+ T cells from blood. Subset noted: CD45RO-CCR7+CD27+CD95- naive CD8+ T cells lacking CXCR3 (TNR3-). The receptors originated from a human donor in good health. Some clones in this sample may be carry-over from other donors' samples.

The CDR3 region is CASSLSQGKAYEQYF. This chain joins TRBV14 and TRBJ2-7; TCRdb calls TRBD1, which cannot be checked without DNA. Germline values: CDR1 SGHDN, CDR2 FVKESK. There are 15 residues in the CDR3.

V gene TRBV7-2 combines with J gene TRBJ1-1; absent DNA, TCRdb's TRBD1 call cannot be checked. CDR1 and CDR2 from the germline V gene are SGHTA and FQGNSA. The CDR3 contains 16 residues. The CDR3 protein is CASSLRTGEGNTEAFF. Combining the CDR3 with reference TRBV7-2 and TRBJ1-1 gives the whole variable domain GAGVSQSPSNKVTEKGKDVELRCDPISGHTALYWYRQSLGQGLEFLIYFQGNSAPDKSGLPSDRFSAERTGGSVSTLTIQRTQQEDSAVYLCASSLRTGEGNTEAFFGQGTRLTVV.

This chain connects TRBV15 to TRBJ1-5. The length of the CDR3 is 14 residues. Germline-derived CDR1 and CDR2 are LNHNV and YYDKDF (reference sequence). The CDR3 here is CATRGPYSNQPQHF.

The chain has TRBV29-1 and TRBJ1-3. The CDR3 loop spans 13 amino acids. Germline V lookup: CDR1 SQVTM, CDR2 ANQGSEA. The CDR3 region is CSARQGSGNTIYF.

This sequence joins TRBV5-1 and TRBJ2-2. Germline CDR1 SGHRS, CDR2 YFSETQ. The CDR3 is made up of 13 amino acids. Here the CDR3 reads CASRDSNTGELFF. Full variable domain (rest looked up from reference TRBV5-1 and TRBJ2-2): KAGVTQTPRYLIKTRGQQVTLSCSPISGHRSVSWYQQTPGQGLQFLFEYFSETQRNKGNFPGRFSGRQFSNSRSEMNVSTLELGDSALYLCASRDSNTGELFFGEGSRLTVL.

The gene calls are TRBV9 and TRBJ1-2; TCRdb calls TRBD1, which cannot be checked without DNA. Germline assignment: CDR1 SGDLS and CDR2 YYNGEE. The CDR3 runs 13 residues. The CDR3 protein is CASSVGTGEGYTF.

The chain joins TRBV29-1 to TRBJ2-1; TCRdb's D call, TRBD1, is unchecked because there is no DNA. In germline, CDR1 is SQVTM, CDR2 ANQGSEA. This CDR3 is 14 amino acids long. CDR3 protein: CSVEGHGPDNEQFF.

The chain couples TRBV20-1 to TRBJ2-5. The CDR3 has 14 residues. Germline CDR1 and CDR2: DFQATT and SNEGSKA (reference sequence). The CDR3: CSARERSDQETQYF.

The genes are TRBV4-1 and TRBJ2-7; absent DNA, TCRdb's TRBD2 call cannot be checked. Germline V gene lookup returns CDR1 MGHRA and CDR2 YSYEKL. This CDR3 has 17 residues. The CDR3 sequence is CASKRLAGGPPPYEQYF.

This chain links TRBV6-2 or TRBV6-3 with TRBJ1-1; the TCRdb call, TRBD1, lacks DNA for checking. This CDR3 is built from 17 residues. Germline lookup yields CDR1 MNHEY and CDR2 SVGEGT. The CDR3 protein is CASSYLGTGDRITEAFF.

The chain employs TRBV5-1 and TRBJ2-7; the TCRdb call, TRBD1, lacks DNA for checking. Germline-derived CDR1 and CDR2 are SGHRS and YFSETQ. This CDR3 has 13 amino acids. CDR3 residues: CASSPRGGGEQYF.

This chain joins TRBV7-6 and TRBJ2-5; the TCRdb D gene call, TRBD1, has no DNA to confirm it. The CDR3 has 16 residues. The germline V gene encodes CDR1 SGHVS and CDR2 FNYEAQ. CDR3 in amino acids: CASSSTHGPAWETQYF.

The CDR3 here is CASSLGGNYNEQFF. The gene calls are TRBV12-3 or TRBV12-4 and TRBJ2-1; with no DNA, the TCRdb D assignment of TRBD1 cannot be verified. There are 14 residues in the CDR3.

This chain uses TRBV2 with TRBJ2-7. The CDR3 extends over 16 amino acids. In germline, CDR1 is SNHLY, CDR2 FYNNEI. The CDR3 sequence is CASSEAPALGSYEQYF. Filled out from reference TRBV2 and TRBJ2-7, the complete variable domain reads EPEVTQTPSHQVTQMGQEVILRCVPISNHLYFYWYRQILGQKVEFLVSFYNNEISEKSEIFDDQFSVERPDGSNFTLKIRSTKLEDSAMYFCASSEAPALGSYEQYFGPGTRLTVT.

CDR3 sequence reads: CASSLRSESSYNEQFF. The J gene is TRBJ2-1, the V gene TRBV5-1. Germline CDR1 and CDR2: SGHRS and YFSETQ. The CDR3 runs 16 residues.